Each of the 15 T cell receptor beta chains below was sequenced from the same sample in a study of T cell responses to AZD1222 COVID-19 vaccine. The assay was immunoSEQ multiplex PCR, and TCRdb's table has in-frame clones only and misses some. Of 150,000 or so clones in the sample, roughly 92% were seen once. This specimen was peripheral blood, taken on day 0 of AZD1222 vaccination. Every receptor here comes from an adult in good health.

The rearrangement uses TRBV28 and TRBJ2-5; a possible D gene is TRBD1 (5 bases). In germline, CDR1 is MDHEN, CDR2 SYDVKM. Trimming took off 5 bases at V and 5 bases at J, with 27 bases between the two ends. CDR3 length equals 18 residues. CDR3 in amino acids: CASSSPTDLYDFRETQYF. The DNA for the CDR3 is TGTGCCAGCAGTAGCCCGACAGACCTATACGACTTTAGGGAGACCCAGTACTTC.

The CDR3 DNA reads TGTGCCAGCAGCTCGACAGGGCTAAGGAGCACTGAAGCTTTCTTT. Translated, it gives CASSSTGLRSTEAFF. V and J are TRBV3-1 (or the pseudogene TRBV3-2) and TRBJ1-1; TRBD1 matches 7 bases. With 5 bases clipped from V and 4 bases from J, the junction kept 10 bases outside the gene matches. The germline CDR1 and CDR2 sequences are LGHDT and YNNKEL (reference sequence). The CDR3 contains 15 residues.

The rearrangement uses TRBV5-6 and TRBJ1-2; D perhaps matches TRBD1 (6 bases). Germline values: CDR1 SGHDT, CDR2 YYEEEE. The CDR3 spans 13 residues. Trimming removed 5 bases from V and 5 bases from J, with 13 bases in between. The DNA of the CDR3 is TGTGCCAGCAGTCCCGGGACACAGTATGGCTACACCTTC. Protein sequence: CASSPGTQYGYTF.

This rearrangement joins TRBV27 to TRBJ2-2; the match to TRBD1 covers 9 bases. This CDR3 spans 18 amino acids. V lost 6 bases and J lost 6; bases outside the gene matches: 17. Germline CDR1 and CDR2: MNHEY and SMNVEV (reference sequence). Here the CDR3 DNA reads TGTGCCAGCAGCTTTGATACCCCGGGACAGGGTTATGCCGGGGAGCTGTTTTTT. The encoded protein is CASSFDTPGQGYAGELFF.

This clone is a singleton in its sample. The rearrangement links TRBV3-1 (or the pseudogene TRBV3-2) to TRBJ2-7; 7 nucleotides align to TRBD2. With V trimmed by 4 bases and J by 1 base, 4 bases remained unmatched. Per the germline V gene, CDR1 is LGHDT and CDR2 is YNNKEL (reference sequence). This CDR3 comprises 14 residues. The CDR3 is CASSLTGGSYEQYF. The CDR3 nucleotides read TGTGCCAGCAGCCTCACGGGAGGTTCCTACGAGCAGTACTTC.

CDR3 region: CASSPGTGGTGELFF. The CDR3 nucleotides read TGCGCCAGCAGCCCCGGGACAGGGGGCACCGGGGAGCTGTTTTTT. The J gene is TRBJ2-2, the V gene TRBV5-1; 11 bases are shared with TRBD1. The trim removed 4 bases at V and 4 bases at J, leaving 3 bases unmatched. The germline gives CDR1 SGHRS, CDR2 YFSETQ. The CDR3 is 15 amino acids.

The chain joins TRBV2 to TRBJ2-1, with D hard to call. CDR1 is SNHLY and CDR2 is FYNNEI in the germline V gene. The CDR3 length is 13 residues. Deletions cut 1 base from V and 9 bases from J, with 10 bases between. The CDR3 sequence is CASSEGTWGEQFF. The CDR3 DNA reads TGTGCCAGCAGTGAAGGGACCTGGGGTGAGCAGTTCTTC. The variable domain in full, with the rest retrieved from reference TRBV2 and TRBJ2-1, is EPEVTQTPSHQVTQMGQEVILRCVPISNHLYFYWYRQILGQKVEFLVSFYNNEISEKSEIFDDQFSVERPDGSNFTLKIRSTKLEDSAMYFCASSEGTWGEQFFGPGTRLTVL.

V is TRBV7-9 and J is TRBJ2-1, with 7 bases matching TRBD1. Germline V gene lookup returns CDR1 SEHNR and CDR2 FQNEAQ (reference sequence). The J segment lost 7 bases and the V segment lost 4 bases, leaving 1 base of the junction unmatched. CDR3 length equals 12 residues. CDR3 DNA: TGTGCCAGCAGCTACAGGGGTAATGAGCAGTTCTTC. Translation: CASSYRGNEQFF. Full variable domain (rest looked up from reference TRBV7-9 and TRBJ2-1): DTGVSQNPRHKITKRGQNVTFRCDPISEHNRLYWYRQTLGQGPEFLTYFQNEAQLEKSRLLSDRFSAERPKGSFSTLEIQRTEQGDSAMYLCASSYRGNEQFFGPGTRLTVL.

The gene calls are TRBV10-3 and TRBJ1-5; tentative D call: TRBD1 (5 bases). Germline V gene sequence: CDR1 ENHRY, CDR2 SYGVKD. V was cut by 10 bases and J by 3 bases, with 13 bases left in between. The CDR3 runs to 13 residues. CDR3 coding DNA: TGTGCCACCTGGGGCAGGGTCAATCAGCCCCAGCATTTT. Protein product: CATWGRVNQPQHF.

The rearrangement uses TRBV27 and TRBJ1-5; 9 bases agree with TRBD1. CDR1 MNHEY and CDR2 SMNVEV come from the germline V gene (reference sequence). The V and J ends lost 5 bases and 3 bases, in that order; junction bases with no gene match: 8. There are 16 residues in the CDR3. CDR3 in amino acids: CASSANTGGNNQPQHF. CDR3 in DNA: TGTGCCAGCAGTGCAAACACAGGGGGCAACAATCAGCCCCAGCATTTT.

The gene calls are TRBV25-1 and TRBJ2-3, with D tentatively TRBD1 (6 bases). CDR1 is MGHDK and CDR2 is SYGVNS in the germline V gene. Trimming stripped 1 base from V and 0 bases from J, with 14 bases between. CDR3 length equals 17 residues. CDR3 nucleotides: TGTGCCAGCAGTGAATGGCCCGGACAGAAAAGCACAGATACGCAGTATTTT. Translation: CASSEWPGQKSTDTQYF. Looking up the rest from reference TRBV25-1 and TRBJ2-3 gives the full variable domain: EADIYQTPRYLVIGTGKKITLECSQTMGHDKMYWYQQDPGMELHLIHYSYGVNSTEKGDLSSESTVSRIRTEHFPLTLESARPSHTSQYLCASSEWPGQKSTDTQYFGPGTRLTVL.

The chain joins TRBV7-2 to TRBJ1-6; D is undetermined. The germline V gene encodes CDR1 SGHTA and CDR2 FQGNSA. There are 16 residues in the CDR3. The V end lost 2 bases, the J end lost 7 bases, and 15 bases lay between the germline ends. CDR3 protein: CASSLSPPDGNSPLHF. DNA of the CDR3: TGTGCCAGCAGCTTAAGCCCCCCCGACGGAAATTCACCCCTCCACTTT.

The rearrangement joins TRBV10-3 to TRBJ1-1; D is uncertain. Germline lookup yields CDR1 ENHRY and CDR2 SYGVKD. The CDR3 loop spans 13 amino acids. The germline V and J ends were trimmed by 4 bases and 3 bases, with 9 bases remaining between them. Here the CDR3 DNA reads TGTGCCATCAGTGTTAGGGAGGACACTGAAGCTTTCTTT. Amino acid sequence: CAISVREDTEAFF.

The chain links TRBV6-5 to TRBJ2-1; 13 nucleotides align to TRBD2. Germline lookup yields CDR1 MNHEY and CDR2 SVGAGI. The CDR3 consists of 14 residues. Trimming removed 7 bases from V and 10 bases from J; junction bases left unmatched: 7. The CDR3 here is CASKMPGLAGEQFF. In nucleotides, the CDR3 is TGTGCCAGCAAGATGCCGGGACTAGCGGGGGAGCAGTTCTTC.

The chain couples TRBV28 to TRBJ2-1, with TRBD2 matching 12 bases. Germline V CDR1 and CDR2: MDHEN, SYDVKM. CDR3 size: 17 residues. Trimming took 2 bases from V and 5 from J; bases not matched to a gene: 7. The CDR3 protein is CASSLPTSGGLDNEQFF. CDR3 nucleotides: TGTGCCAGCAGTTTACCGACTAGCGGGGGCTTAGACAATGAGCAGTTCTTC.